Following are 10 T cell receptor beta chains from one sample sequenced in a study of identical twins. TCRdb reanalysed the 5' RACE reads using MiXCR and keeps one entry per CDR3 protein. The table has some 97,000 distinct CDR3 sequences, about 6.1% seen once. Source material: memory T cells sorted from blood. The source is a woman in her fifties or sixties in good health.

This clonotype came up many times. V is TRBV7-8 and J is TRBJ1-2; D may be TRBD1 (6 bases). Germline CDR1 and CDR2: SGHVS and FQNEAQ. The CDR3 consists of 14 residues. V lost 4 bases and J 4 bases, leaving 13 bases between the germline ends. CDR3 in DNA: TGTGCCAGCAGCTCCCCGGCCAGGGGCTATGGCTACACCTTC. It specifies CASSSPARGYGYTF.

The chain couples TRBV9 to TRBJ2-3; the D is unclear. The V gene lost 6 bases and the J gene lost 2 bases, with 10 bases spanning the gap. The CDR3 contains 13 residues. Germline V gene sequence: CDR1 SGDLS, CDR2 YYNGEE. CDR3 region: CASNRSPTDTQYF. The DNA of the CDR3 is TGTGCCAGCAACCGTAGCCCCACAGATACGCAGTATTTT.

This clonotype appeared many times. The chain is built from TRBV11-2 and TRBJ2-6; D unclear. V was clipped by 3 bases and J by 4 bases, with 4 bases between them. The CDR3 covers 13 residues. CDR1 is SGHAT and CDR2 is FQNNGV in the germline V gene. The DNA for the CDR3 is TGTGCCAGCAGCTTCCCCGGGGCCAACGTCCTGACTTTC. Translation: CASSFPGANVLTF.

This clonotype was observed many times. This chain uses TRBV29-1 with TRBJ2-1; possibly TRBD2 for D (5 bases). Germline CDR1 is SQVTM and CDR2 is ANQGSEA. This CDR3 is built from 15 residues. Trimming left V 4 bases short and J 0 bases short, with 13 bases between. The DNA for the CDR3 is TGCAGCGTTGTAGGACTGCCGAGCTCCTACAATGAGCAGTTCTTC. Translation gives CSVVGLPSSYNEQFF.

The table lists this clonotype with many counts. The CDR3 bases are TGCAGTGCTTATGACAAAACACTGGGAGCTTTCTTT. It codes for CSAYDKTLGAFF. This chain joins TRBV20-1 and TRBJ1-1, with D unresolved. Per the germline V gene, CDR1 is DFQATT and CDR2 is SNEGSKA (reference sequence). There are 12 residues in the CDR3. V lost 5 bases and J 10 bases, leaving 17 bases between the germline ends.

This clonotype was counted many times. This chain connects TRBV7-9 to TRBJ1-2; possibly TRBD1 for D (5 bases). V lost 3 bases, J lost 6 bases, and 5 bases lay in between. There are 11 residues in the CDR3. Germline lookup yields CDR1 SEHNR and CDR2 FQNEAQ (reference sequence). For the CDR3, the DNA is TGTGCCAGCAGCTTGGGGGATGGCTACACCTTC. Its translation is CASSLGDGYTF.

This rearrangement joins TRBV29-1 to TRBJ2-5, with TRBD1 matching over 9 bases. This CDR3 is built from 13 residues. With V trimmed by 6 bases and J by 2 bases, 4 bases remained unmatched. Germline CDR1 reads SQVTM; CDR2 reads ANQGSEA. The CDR3, as DNA: TGCAGCGTGACTGGACAGGGGCAAGAGACCCAGTACTTC. This encodes CSVTGQGQETQYF.

The sample holds many counts of this clonotype. The chain carries TRBV6-5 and TRBJ2-2; D unresolved. V shed 0 bases and J shed 6 bases, with 14 bases lying between them. The V gene's germline CDR1 is MNHEY and CDR2 SVGAGI. The CDR3 sequence is 16 residues long. CDR3 sequence reads: CASSYSRLVPPGELFF. The CDR3, as DNA: TGTGCCAGCAGTTACTCCCGTCTAGTTCCCCCCGGGGAGCTGTTTTTT.

This clonotype was seen ten or more times. The CDR3 is CASSPTSPLSLELFF. As DNA, the CDR3 is TGTGCCAGCAGCCCTACTAGTCCCCTCTCCCTGGAGCTGTTTTTT. This chain uses TRBV3-1 with TRBJ2-2; a weak D match, TRBD2 (5 bases). Germline loops: CDR1 LGHDT, CDR2 YNNKEL (reference sequence). The CDR3 has 15 residues. Trimming removed 4 bases at V and 10 bases at J, with 19 bases between.

Ten or more counts support this clonotype. CDR3 sequence (DNA): TGTGCCAGCAGCTCACTCGGGACTAGCACAGATACGCAGTATTTT. Its translation: CASSSLGTSTDTQYF. The chain employs TRBV11-2 and TRBJ2-3, with D possibly TRBD2 on 6 matching bases. In germline, CDR1 is SGHAT, CDR2 FQNNGV. This CDR3 spans 15 amino acids. V lost 4 bases to trimming and J lost 0 bases, with 11 bases between them.